This T cell receptor beta chain was recorded in a study of blood T cell repertoires in COVID-19. Overall study: COVID-19 samples collected from the United States, Italy and Spain covered acute and convalescent phases.

In germline, CDR1 is MDHEN, CDR2 SYDVKM. The ends were cut back, 10 bases at V and 8 bases at J, with 21 bases in the middle. The CDR3 sequence is 14 residues long. This table comes from immunoSEQ multiplex PCR, and its TCRdb copy is limited to in-frame clones, with some not included. The sample carries around 320,000 clones, approximately 90% recorded once. The V gene is TRBV28, the J gene TRBJ2-1, with D possibly TRBD2 on 5 matching bases. What was sequenced was peripheral blood. The sequence derives from a man aged 18-30 years with active or convalescent COVID-19. The CDR3 loop reads CAIRGEGRADEQFF. DNA of the CDR3: TGTGCCATACGGGGTGAGGGAAGGGCTGATGAGCAGTTCTTC.